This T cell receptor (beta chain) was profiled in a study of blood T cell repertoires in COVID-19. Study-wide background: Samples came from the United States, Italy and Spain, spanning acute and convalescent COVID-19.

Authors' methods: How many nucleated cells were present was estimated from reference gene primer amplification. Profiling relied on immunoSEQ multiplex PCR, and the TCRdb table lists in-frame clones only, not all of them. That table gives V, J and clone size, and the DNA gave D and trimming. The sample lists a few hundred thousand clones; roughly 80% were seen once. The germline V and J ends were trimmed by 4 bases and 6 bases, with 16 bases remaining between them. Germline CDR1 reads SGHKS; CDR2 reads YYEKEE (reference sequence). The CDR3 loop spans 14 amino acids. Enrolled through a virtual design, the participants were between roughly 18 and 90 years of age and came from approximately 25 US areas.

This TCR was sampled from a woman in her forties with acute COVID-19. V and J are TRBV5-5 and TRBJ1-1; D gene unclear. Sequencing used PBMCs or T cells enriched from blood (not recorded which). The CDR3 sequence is CASSPWGGNAEAFF. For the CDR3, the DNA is TGTGCCAGCAGCCCTTGGGGAGGTAACGCTGAAGCTTTCTTT.